The 13 T cell receptor beta chains below come from one sample, sequenced in a study of control samples from healthy donors and cancer patients. Clones were sequenced by immunoSEQ multiplex PCR, and TCRdb holds only the in-frame ones, with some missing. The sample holds fewer than 150,000 clones, about 93% seen once. Sequencing was performed on blood. The source is a man between 18 and 35 years old in good health.

The chain carries TRBV7-3 and TRBJ2-7; the match to TRBD1 covers 12 bases. Germline CDR1 SGHTA, CDR2 FQGTGA. Trimming cost V 2 bases and J 0 bases; bases outside gene matches: 5. This CDR3 is 17 amino acids long. CDR3 amino acids: CASSLAPGQGASYEQYF. Written as DNA, the CDR3 is TGTGCCAGCAGCTTAGCGCCGGGACAGGGGGCCTCCTACGAGCAGTACTTC.

The V and J genes are TRBV6-4 and TRBJ2-3; 7 bases map to TRBD2. Trimming took 4 bases from V and 4 from J; bases not matched to a gene: 11. The CDR3 is made up of 16 amino acids. CDR1 is MRHNA and CDR2 is SNTAGT in the germline V gene. The CDR3 sequence: CASSVSPAGTADTQYF. CDR3 DNA: TGTGCCAGCAGTGTCTCCCCAGCGGGAACCGCAGATACGCAGTATTTT.

This sequence joins TRBV5-1 and TRBJ1-3; D not certain. The germline CDR1 and CDR2 sequences are SGHRS and YFSETQ. The V end was cut by 0 bases, the J end by 0 bases, with 1 base between. The CDR3 sequence is 13 residues long. This chain's CDR3 is CASSLGSGNTIYF. The CDR3 DNA follows: TGCGCCAGCAGCTTGGGCTCTGGAAACACCATATATTTT.

The V call is TRBV28, the J call TRBJ2-3; D not resolved. CDR1 MDHEN and CDR2 SYDVKM come from the germline V gene. The CDR3 runs 13 residues. The germline V and J ends were trimmed by 2 bases and 4 bases, with 7 bases remaining between them. The CDR3: CASSLSLADTQYF. DNA for the CDR3: TGTGCCAGCAGTTTAAGCCTGGCAGATACGCAGTATTTT.

V and J are TRBV14 and TRBJ2-7; D unresolved. The germline V gene has CDR1 SGHDN and CDR2 FVKESK. This CDR3 has 12 amino acids. The V gene lost 1 base and the J gene lost 6 bases, with 7 bases spanning the gap. The DNA for the CDR3 is TGTGCCAGCAGCCAAGCCGTCGGCGAGCAGTACGTC. Translating it yields CASSQAVGEQYV.

The chain combines TRBV19 with TRBJ2-1; D is perhaps TRBD1 (5 bases). Germline lookup yields CDR1 LNHDA and CDR2 SQIVND (reference sequence). The CDR3 loop spans 17 amino acids. Trimming cost V 4 bases and J 4 bases, with 20 bases left between them. In nucleotides, the CDR3 is TGTGCCAGTAGTACCACCGGGTCAGGGCGAAGGTACAATGAGCAGTTCTTC. Encoded protein: CASSTTGSGRRYNEQFF.

The chain has TRBV19 and TRBJ1-5, with D unclear. With 5 bases removed from V and 0 bases from J, the gap between germline ends came to 8 bases. There are 14 residues in the CDR3. The germline V gene has CDR1 LNHDA and CDR2 SQIVND (reference sequence). The DNA of the CDR3 is TGTGCCAGTAGTGGGGAGACTAGCAATCAGCCCCAGCATTTT. Its protein is CASSGETSNQPQHF.

The V gene is TRBV6-5, the J gene TRBJ1-1, with 7 bases matching TRBD1. The ends lost 7 bases at V and 1 base at J; junction bases unmatched: 9. CDR3 length equals 15 residues. CDR1 and CDR2 from the germline V gene are MNHEY and SVGAGI. The DNA of the CDR3 is TGTGCCAGCACCCTACAGGGGAACGGGAACACTGAAGCTTTCTTT. This translates into CASTLQGNGNTEAFF.

The chain employs TRBV11-3 and TRBJ1-6; 7 positions match TRBD1. The trim removed 6 bases at V and 7 bases at J, leaving 6 bases unmatched. The CDR3 is 14 amino acids. Per the germline V gene, CDR1 is SGHNT and CDR2 is YENEEA. The CDR3 DNA is TGTGCCAGCAGAGCCGGGACAGCAAATTCACCCCTCCACTTT. Its translation: CASRAGTANSPLHF.

The count of this clone is one. J is TRBJ2-3 and V is TRBV11-2, with 7 positions matching TRBD1. V lost 6 bases to trimming and J lost 2 bases; unmatched junction nucleotides: 2. The V gene's germline CDR1 is SGHAT and CDR2 FQNNGV. The CDR3 spans 13 residues. CDR3: CASSTGATDTQYF. The CDR3 bases are TGTGCCAGCAGTACAGGGGCCACAGATACGCAGTATTTT.

V gene TRBV28 combines with J gene TRBJ2-3; no clear D gene. Germline V CDR1 and CDR2: MDHEN, SYDVKM. V was cut by 2 bases and J by 3 bases, with 18 bases left in between. The CDR3 consists of 17 residues. CDR3 DNA sequence: TGTGCCAGCAGTTTAGAGAGATTTTTCAGGTTAACAGATACGCAGTATTTT. The encoded protein is CASSLERFFRLTDTQYF. The variable domain in full, with the rest retrieved from reference TRBV28 and TRBJ2-3, is DVKVTQSSRYLVKRTGEKVFLECVQDMDHENMFWYRQDPGLGLRLIYFSYDVKMKEKGDIPEGYSVSREKKERFSLILESASTNQTSMYLCASSLERFFRLTDTQYFGPGTRLTVL.

The V and J genes are TRBV5-1 and TRBJ2-1; 10 positions match TRBD2. The CDR3 sequence is 17 residues long. Per germline, CDR1 SGHRS and CDR2 YFSETQ. Trimming cost V 0 bases and J 0 bases; bases outside gene matches: 3. This CDR3 reads CASSLGSGGSSYNEQFF. The DNA of the CDR3 is TGCGCCAGCAGCTTGGGTAGCGGGGGGAGCTCCTACAATGAGCAGTTCTTC.

This sequence joins TRBV12-3 or TRBV12-4 and TRBJ1-2; D unclear. The V end was cut by 2 bases, the J end by 7 bases, with 8 bases between. The CDR3 contains 12 residues. The CDR3 sequence: CASSLSSVGYTF. CDR3 sequence (DNA): TGTGCCAGCAGTTTATCGAGCGTTGGCTACACCTTC.